This T cell receptor (beta chain) was captured in a study of blood T cell repertoires in COVID-19. Study-wide background: Collection of acute and convalescent COVID-19 samples took place in the United States, Italy and Spain.

Germline values: CDR1 SGHNT, CDR2 YYREEE (reference sequence). V gave up 4 bases and J gave up 0 bases, with 16 bases separating them. The CDR3 has 16 residues. Measured with immunoSEQ multiplex PCR; TCRdb has only the in-frame clones, and not every one. The data contain about 230,000 clones, over 70% of them seen just once; the ten biggest clones take up roughly 8.7%. What was sequenced was peripheral blood. The sequence derives from a middle-aged man with active or convalescent COVID-19. The gene calls are TRBV5-4 and TRBJ1-1; no clear D gene. The chain's CDR3 is CASSPTGERLNTEAFF. The CDR3 DNA sequence: TGTGCCAGCAGCCCGACCGGGGAGCGCTTGAACACTGAAGCTTTCTTT.